Shown below are 30 T cell receptor beta chains from a single sample sequenced in a study of shared clonotypes between healthy human individuals. Using immunoSEQ multiplex PCR, the repertoire was profiled, and TCRdb retains in-frame clones only, with some absent. This table has roughly 1,000,000 clones, around 78% appearing once. Material: memory CD4+ T cells from PBMCs. Subset: CD45RA-negative fraction. Source of these receptors: a young man in good health. Some clones in this sample may be carry-over from other donors' samples.

This chain links TRBV20-1 with TRBJ2-1; D possibly corresponds to TRBD2 (6 bases). The CDR3 consists of 11 residues. The germline gives CDR1 DFQATT, CDR2 SNEGSKA (reference sequence). V was shortened by 3 bases and J by 9 bases, with 9 bases between the two germline ends. In DNA, the CDR3 is TGCAGTGCTAGCCGGGGGACTGAGCAGTTCTTC. Translating gives CSASRGTEQFF.

J is TRBJ1-1 and V is TRBV14; no reliable D call. Trimming pared 4 bases from V and 5 bases from J, leaving 17 bases between. This CDR3 spans 15 amino acids. Germline CDR1 is SGHDN and CDR2 is FVKESK. The chain's CDR3 is CASSPFGSSTTEAFF. The CDR3 region has the DNA TGTGCCAGCAGCCCTTTCGGATCCTCTACGACTGAAGCTTTCTTT.

The V call is TRBV5-1, the J call TRBJ1-2, with a tentative D call TRBD1 (6 bases). V was shortened by 4 bases and J by 4 bases, with 14 bases between the two germline ends. CDR3 length equals 14 residues. Per germline, CDR1 SGHRS and CDR2 YFSETQ. In DNA form, the CDR3 reads TGCGCCAGCAGCGGGACCGGACAGCTCTATGGCTACACCTTC. This encodes CASSGTGQLYGYTF.

This chain joins TRBV5-1 and TRBJ2-3; D is uncertain. V dropped 0 bases and J dropped 2 bases, with 10 bases sitting between them. Per germline, CDR1 SGHRS and CDR2 YFSETQ. The CDR3 covers 15 residues. CDR3 sequence reads: CASSLVGSTTDTQYF. DNA for the CDR3: TGCGCCAGCAGCTTGGTCGGTTCCACCACAGATACGCAGTATTTT.

The genes are TRBV7-9 and TRBJ2-5, with 10 bases that match TRBD2. J lost 5 bases, V lost 10 bases, and 10 bases had no gene match. Germline CDR1 SEHNR, CDR2 FQNEAQ (reference sequence). This CDR3 region has 14 residues. In DNA, the CDR3 is TGTGCCACCCAACTAGCGGGGCGGGAGGAGACCCAGTACTTC. This encodes CATQLAGREETQYF.

This clone occurred once. The chain combines TRBV27 with TRBJ2-5; possibly TRBD2 for D (6 bases). Germline V gene data show CDR1 as MNHEY and CDR2 as SMNVEV (reference sequence). V lost 3 bases and J lost 3, with 8 bases in between. The CDR3 runs to 13 residues. The CDR3 nucleotides read TGTGCCAGCAGTTTGCGGACTAAAGAGACCCAGTACTTC. Translation gives CASSLRTKETQYF.

This chain uses TRBV28 with TRBJ1-1; D is unresolved. Per germline, CDR1 MDHEN and CDR2 SYDVKM. The CDR3 extends over 13 amino acids. With 3 bases removed from V and 7 bases from J, the gap between germline ends came to 12 bases. The CDR3 region is CASSFRWKGEAFF. Here the CDR3 DNA reads TGTGCCAGCAGTTTTCGGTGGAAGGGTGAAGCTTTCTTT.

J is TRBJ2-5 and V is TRBV7-8; D unresolved. Germline loops: CDR1 SGHVS, CDR2 FQNEAQ. The CDR3 is 13 amino acids. V was cut by 7 bases and J by 5 bases, with 14 bases left in between. In DNA form, the CDR3 reads TGTGCCAGCATTGCAAGTGAGAGGGAGACCCAGTACTTC. Translated, it gives CASIASERETQYF.

This clone has just one count. This chain joins TRBV7-7 and TRBJ2-3; 10 bases are shared with TRBD1. Trimming cost V 5 bases and J 4 bases; bases outside gene matches: 6. CDR3 length equals 15 residues. Germline V gives CDR1 SSHAT, CDR2 FNYEAQ (reference sequence). In DNA, the CDR3 is TGTGCCAGCAGCCCGAGGGACAGGGGAGCAGATACGCAGTATTTT. Translating it yields CASSPRDRGADTQYF. The full variable domain, completed using reference TRBV7-7 and TRBJ2-3, is GAGVSQSPRYKVTKRGQDVTLRCDPISSHATLYWYQQALGQGPEFLTYFNYEAQPDKSGLPSDRFSAERPEGSISTLTIQRTEQRDSAMYRCASSPRDRGADTQYFGPGTRLTVL.

The V gene is TRBV5-4, the J gene TRBJ2-1, with 7 bases aligning to TRBD2. The germline V gene has CDR1 SGHNT and CDR2 YYREEE (reference sequence). The CDR3 is 15 amino acids. With 2 bases clipped from V and 6 bases from J, the junction kept 8 bases outside the gene matches. The CDR3 spells CASSLPGTTPNEQFF. The CDR3 DNA follows: TGTGCCAGCAGCTTACCCGGGACTACGCCCAATGAGCAGTTCTTC.

This clone was seen just once. This rearrangement joins TRBV5-4 to TRBJ2-3, with TRBD1 identical over 7 bases. With V trimmed by 4 bases and J by 3 bases, 17 bases remained unmatched. Germline CDR1 reads SGHNT; CDR2 reads YYREEE (reference sequence). CDR3 size: 18 residues. The CDR3 bases are TGTGCCAGCAGCCTACGAAGCTACAGGGGCGATGGGACAGATACGCAGTATTTT. This codes for CASSLRSYRGDGTDTQYF.

The chain links TRBV7-3 to TRBJ2-3; 13 bases are shared with TRBD2. Losses at the gene ends were 5 bases for V and 6 bases for J; bases not matched to a gene: 8. Germline V CDR1 and CDR2: SGHTA, FQGTGA. The CDR3 covers 16 residues. As DNA, the CDR3 is TGTGCCAGCAGCCCGGAACTAGCGGGAGGGCCGGATACGCAGTATTTT. Translated: CASSPELAGGPDTQYF.

CDR3 loop: CASNPTPGFGYTF. In DNA, the CDR3 is TGTGCCAGCAACCCTACGCCGGGATTCGGCTACACCTTC. The V gene is TRBV6-5, the J gene TRBJ1-2; D is unclear. Trimming removed 7 bases at V and 8 bases at J, with 17 bases between. Germline loops: CDR1 MNHEY, CDR2 SVGAGI. The CDR3 spans 13 residues.

The chain combines TRBV28 with TRBJ1-2; TRBD1 matches at 8 bases. Trimming at V came to 3 bases and at J to 4 bases, leaving 7 bases not matched to a gene. In germline, CDR1 is MDHEN, CDR2 SYDVKM. The CDR3 runs to 15 residues. Here the CDR3 DNA reads TGTGCCAGCAGTTTTAGGGACAGGAGCATCTATGGCTACACCTTC. This encodes CASSFRDRSIYGYTF.

The chain links TRBV28 to TRBJ2-5; D ambiguous. Germline-derived CDR1 and CDR2 are MDHEN and SYDVKM. The length of the CDR3 is 13 residues. V was shortened by 8 bases and J by 1 base, with 11 bases between the two germline ends. CDR3 amino acids: CASETALQETQYF. CDR3 in DNA: TGTGCCAGCGAAACCGCCCTCCAAGAGACCCAGTACTTC.

The chain combines TRBV19 with TRBJ2-3; 13 bases line up with TRBD2. CDR1 is LNHDA, CDR2 SQIVND, per germline (reference sequence). The CDR3 has 18 amino acids. V lost 7 bases, J lost 1 base, and 11 bases stayed unmatched. DNA for the CDR3: TGTGCCAGTAACCCTAGGGGACTAGCGGGAAGGGGCACAGATACGCAGTATTTT. Protein sequence: CASNPRGLAGRGTDTQYF.

The J gene is TRBJ2-1, the V gene TRBV5-1; 7 bases match TRBD2. With V trimmed by 4 bases and J by 5 bases, 6 bases remained unmatched. The germline gives CDR1 SGHRS, CDR2 YFSETQ. The CDR3 totals 14 residues. DNA of the CDR3: TGCGCCAGCAGCCGGGAGGCGATGAACAATGAGCAGTTCTTC. It codes for CASSREAMNNEQFF.

This chain uses TRBV20-1 with TRBJ2-1; possible D gene TRBD1, 6 bases. The V end was cut by 4 bases, the J end by 8 bases, with 6 bases between. Germline-derived CDR1 and CDR2 are DFQATT and SNEGSKA (reference sequence). The CDR3 consists of 10 residues. CDR3 DNA sequence: TGCAGTGCTAACAGGGATGAGCAGTTCTTC. Protein product: CSANRDEQFF.

This clone has just a few counts. The V gene is TRBV29-1, the J gene TRBJ2-2; 8 nucleotides match TRBD1. CDR3 length: 13 residues. V trimming: 6 bases; J trimming: 7 bases; junction bases outside the gene matches: 7. The germline CDR1 and CDR2 sequences are SQVTM and ANQGSEA. The CDR3 protein is CSVLQGAVGELFF. The CDR3 nucleotides are TGCAGCGTCCTCCAGGGGGCGGTCGGGGAGCTGTTTTTT.

This clone was seen ten or more times. This chain uses TRBV2 with TRBJ2-6; D is undetermined. Germline V gene data show CDR1 as SNHLY and CDR2 as FYNNEI. CDR3 length equals 12 residues. V was cut by 4 bases and J by 2 bases, with 0 bases left in between. The CDR3 loop reads CASSAGANVLTF. In DNA, the CDR3 is TGTGCCAGCAGTGCTGGGGCCAACGTCCTGACTTTC. The full variable domain, with the rest looked up from reference TRBV2 and TRBJ2-6, is EPEVTQTPSHQVTQMGQEVILRCVPISNHLYFYWYRQILGQKVEFLVSFYNNEISEKSEIFDDQFSVERPDGSNFTLKIRSTKLEDSAMYFCASSAGANVLTFGAGSRLTVL.

The V gene is TRBV7-9, the J gene TRBJ2-2; 10 bases are a match to TRBD2. The CDR3 extends over 14 amino acids. V lost 8 bases, J lost 4 bases, and 4 bases stayed unmatched. Per germline, CDR1 SEHNR and CDR2 FQNEAQ (reference sequence). The CDR3 bases are TGTGCCAGCTGCCTAGCGGGAGTCACCGGGGAGCTGTTTTTT. It is translated as CASCLAGVTGELFF.

This clone was detected only a few times. The chain links TRBV29-1 to TRBJ2-1; 15 bases map to TRBD2. V dropped 7 bases and J dropped 8; count of bases not matched to a gene: 9. The germline CDR1 and CDR2 sequences are SQVTM and ANQGSEA. The length of the CDR3 is 15 residues. CDR3: CSGKRTSGRVHEQFF. CDR3 bases: TGCAGCGGAAAACGGACTAGCGGGAGGGTCCATGAGCAGTTCTTC.

This chain links TRBV5-6 with TRBJ1-5; a weak D match, TRBD1 (5 bases). V was clipped by 3 bases and J by 9 bases, with 13 bases between them. The CDR3 runs 13 residues. Germline lookup yields CDR1 SGHDT and CDR2 YYEEEE. CDR3 DNA sequence: TGTGCCAGCAGCTCGATTACCGGGGGGCCCCAGCATTTT. This sequence encodes CASSSITGGPQHF.

This rearrangement joins TRBV5-4 to TRBJ2-1; TRBD2 might be the D (6 bases). The germline V gene has CDR1 SGHNT and CDR2 YYREEE (reference sequence). V dropped 5 bases and J dropped 7 bases, with 22 bases sitting between them. The CDR3 has 16 amino acids. The CDR3 sequence: CASRLGAGWGRNEQFF. The CDR3 coding sequence is TGTGCCAGCAGGCTTGGAGCGGGTTGGGGAAGGAATGAGCAGTTCTTC.

V usage is TRBV6-5 and J usage is TRBJ2-1; possible D gene TRBD2, 6 bases. Germline V lookup: CDR1 MNHEY, CDR2 SVGAGI. V was trimmed by 10 bases and J by 15 bases, leaving 28 bases between them. This CDR3 has 14 residues. This CDR3 reads CATKRRASFDRPFF. DNA for the CDR3: TGTGCCACTAAAAGGAGGGCTAGCTTCGACCGTCCGTTCTTC.

Points on this clone: This sample includes further DNA sequences coding for the same CDR3. The chain is built from TRBV28 and TRBJ2-3; 7 bases are shared with TRBD2. J was trimmed by 5 bases and V by 6 bases; bases with no gene match: 8. This CDR3 spans 14 amino acids. CDR1 is MDHEN and CDR2 is SYDVKM in the germline V gene. CDR3 residues: CASSPAGGRDTQYF. The CDR3 nucleotides are TGTGCCAGCAGCCCGGCCGGCGGGAGAGATACGCAGTATTTT.

The chain joins TRBV5-1 to TRBJ2-1; the match to TRBD2 covers 10 bases. The CDR3 totals 16 residues. Trimming took 0 bases from V and 8 from J; bases not matched to a gene: 8. Germline CDR1 and CDR2: SGHRS and YFSETQ. The CDR3: CASSLGSSGSQYEQFF. In DNA form, the CDR3 reads TGCGCCAGCAGCTTGGGTTCTAGCGGGAGTCAGTATGAGCAGTTCTTC.

The chain employs TRBV10-3 and TRBJ1-5; D gene uncertain. Looked up from germline, CDR1 is ENHRY and CDR2 is SYGVKD. Trimming removed 2 bases from V and 5 bases from J, with 13 bases in between. The CDR3 extends over 15 amino acids. The CDR3 coding sequence is TGTGCCATCAGTGAGAAGGGATTAAGTGATCAGCCCCAGCATTTT. Translating gives CAISEKGLSDQPQHF.

This clone showed up just once. The genes are TRBV6-6 and TRBJ2-4; D gene unclear. V lost 7 bases to trimming and J lost 9 bases, with 16 bases between them. Germline V CDR1 and CDR2: MNHNY, SVGAGI (reference sequence). The CDR3 is 13 amino acids. Here the CDR3 reads CASMDERRVIQYF. The DNA for the CDR3 is TGTGCCAGCATGGATGAGCGCCGGGTCATTCAGTACTTC.

V gene TRBV5-1 combines with J gene TRBJ1-1, with D possibly being TRBD1 (5 bases). V lost 0 bases and J lost 4, with 13 bases in between. This CDR3 region has 15 residues. Germline CDR1 SGHRS, CDR2 YFSETQ. The CDR3 DNA sequence: TGCGCCAGCAGCTTGGGGAGGGGCCACCCCACTGAAGCTTTCTTT. This sequence encodes CASSLGRGHPTEAFF. The variable domain in full, with the rest retrieved from reference TRBV5-1 and TRBJ1-1, is KAGVTQTPRYLIKTRGQQVTLSCSPISGHRSVSWYQQTPGQGLQFLFEYFSETQRNKGNFPGRFSGRQFSNSRSEMNVSTLELGDSALYLCASSLGRGHPTEAFFGQGTRLTVV.